This is a list of T cell receptor beta chains from one sample in a study of blood T cell repertoires in COVID-19. Generated by immunoSEQ multiplex PCR, the TCRdb table keeps only in-frame clones and is missing some. The table records about 140,000 clones, 70% to 85% of them present only once. Source material: peripheral blood. The source is a woman older than 75 in a cohort sampled during active or convalescent COVID-19. The CDR3 runs from the conserved cysteine through the conserved F or W. D genes are given only for firm matches. Part of the rows lack a size; the others show once, few, many or a class for expanded clones.

cdr3_aa cdr3_nt v_call d_call j_call clone_size
CASSTSRGQPQHF TGTGCCAGCAGTACTTCCAGGGGTCAGCCCCAGCATTTT TRBV6-5 . TRBJ1-5 few
CASSKLESYYGYTF TGTGCCAGCAGCAAACTCGAGTCCTACTATGGCTACACCTTC TRBV5-5 . TRBJ1-2 .
CASSFPIAEAFF TGTGCCAGCAGTTTCCCCATAGCTGAAGCTTTCTTT TRBV6-5 . TRBJ1-1 .
CASSLTVPGGWGPNYNEQFF TGTGCCAGCAGCTTGACGGTGCCTGGGGGCTGGGGGCCGAATTACAATGAGCAGTTCTTC TRBV11-3 . TRBJ2-1 .
CAIGDTGELFF TGTGCCATCGGAGATACCGGGGAGCTGTTTTTT TRBV10-3 . TRBJ2-2 .
CAIAEAPYNPNF TGTGCCATCGCTGAGGCCCCCTATAACCCTAATTTT TRBV10-3 . TRBJ2-3 few
CASWTGGFSNQPQHF TGTGCCAGCTGGACAGGGGGCTTCAGCAATCAGCCCCAGCATTTT TRBV19 TRBD1 TRBJ1-5 .
CASTFQGQETQYF TGTGCCAGCACCTTCCAGGGGCAAGAGACCCAGTACTTC TRBV6-5 . TRBJ2-5 .
CALDRGGNQPQHF TGTGCCTTAGACAGGGGAGGCAATCAGCCCCAGCATTTT TRBV7-3 TRBD1 TRBJ1-5 .
CAISEQDVRGEQYF TGTGCCATCAGTGAGCAGGACGTACGAGGGGAGCAGTACTTC TRBV10-3 . TRBJ2-7 .
CASSAGPMVGYTF TGTGCCAGCAGCGCGGGACCAATGGTGGGCTACACCTTC TRBV3-1/TRBV3-2 . TRBJ1-2 .
CASEGTGVYEQYF TGCGCCAGCGAAGGGACAGGGGTATACGAGCAGTACTTC TRBV10-2 TRBD1 TRBJ2-7 .
CASSLVPFAGGSTDTQYF TGCGCCAGCAGCTTGGTCCCCTTCGCGGGGGGAAGCACAGATACGCAGTATTTT TRBV5-1 TRBD2 TRBJ2-3 .
CASSLEPAGYNEQFF TGTGCCAGCAGCTTAGAGCCAGCGGGGTACAATGAGCAGTTCTTC TRBV7-6 TRBD2 TRBJ2-1 .
CASSLDRGPNEKLFF TGTGCCAGCAGCTTGGACAGGGGGCCGAATGAAAAACTGTTTTTT TRBV6-5 TRBD1 TRBJ1-4 .
CASSSGQTQETQYF TGTGCCAGCAGCTCCGGACAGACACAAGAGACCCAGTACTTC TRBV5-4 . TRBJ2-5 .
CASSQDHQIYNEQFF TGCGCCAGCAGCCAAGACCACCAGATTTACAATGAGCAGTTCTTC TRBV4-1 . TRBJ2-1 .
CASSAVGWTSPWNTGELFF TGTGCCAGCAGTGCGGTGGGTTGGACTAGCCCTTGGAACACCGGGGAGCTGTTTTTT TRBV6-4 TRBD2 TRBJ2-2 .
CASSDPGKTQYF TGTGCCAGCAGCGACCCCGGGAAGACCCAGTACTTC TRBV7-2 . TRBJ2-5 .